A selection of T cell receptor beta chains follows, all from one sample in a study of cytotoxic CD8 clonotypes in ibrutinib-treated CLL. This table comes from immunoSEQ multiplex PCR, and its TCRdb copy is limited to in-frame clones, with some not included. The repertoire holds some 93,000 clones, with about 72% as singletons. The source was PBMCs, collected after 12 months of ibrutinib treatment. These receptor sequences come from a human donor with chronic lymphocytic leukemia. The CDR3 runs from the conserved cysteine through the conserved F or W. The D gene is left open where the match is weak. Clone size is stated in some rows and not others, as once, few, many or a class when expanded.

TRBJ1-5	TRBD1	once	TRBV28	CASSLPETGKWPQHF	TGTGCCAGCAGTTTACCCGAGACAGGGAAGTGGCCCCAGCATTTT
TRBJ2-3	-	-	TRBV18	CASSPSLTDTQYF	TGTGCCAGCTCACCGTCCCTCACAGATACGCAGTATTTT
TRBJ1-2	TRBD1	-	TRBV2	CASSAEGAGQGFVGYTF	TGTGCCAGCAGCGCCGAGGGTGCAGGACAGGGCTTTGTGGGCTACACCTTC
TRBJ2-2	-	-	TRBV9	CASSVGGLLTTGELFF	TGTGCCAGCAGCGTAGGAGGACTATTGACCACCGGGGAGCTGTTTTTT
TRBJ2-1	TRBD1	once	TRBV19	CASRDRPIYSYNEQFF	TGTGCCAGTCGGGACAGGCCGATTTACTCCTACAATGAGCAGTTCTTC
TRBJ1-1	-	-	TRBV7-3	CASSPQGSTEAFF	TGTGCCAGCAGCCCACAGGGAAGCACTGAAGCTTTCTTT
TRBJ1-3	-	-	TRBV9	CASSPHPPGDILYSGNTIYF	TGTGCCAGCAGCCCCCACCCCCCGGGGGACATACTATACTCTGGAAACACCATATATTTT
TRBJ1-1	TRBD1	-	TRBV28	CASSPPLKTGGNTEAFF	TGTGCCAGCAGTCCTCCACTTAAGACAGGGGGGAACACTGAAGCTTTCTTT
TRBJ1-2	-	-	TRBV4-1	CASSQGGMNYGYTF	TGCGCCAGCAGCCAAGGGGGGATGAACTATGGCTACACCTTC
TRBJ1-6	TRBD1	few	TRBV9	CASSPTGDNSPLHF	TGTGCCAGCAGCCCGACAGGGGATAATTCACCCCTCCACTTT
TRBJ2-1	-	-	TRBV7-2	CASSLGRRGALDNEQFF	TGTGCCAGCAGCTTAGGGCGCCGGGGGGCTTTAGACAATGAGCAGTTCTTC
TRBJ1-1	TRBD1	-	TRBV29-1	CSVLAGGGFEAFF	TGCAGCGTTCTCGCAGGGGGCGGGTTTGAAGCTTTCTTT
TRBJ2-1	-	-	TRBV5-1	CASSPPSYNEQFF	TGCGCCAGCAGCCCACCCTCCTACAATGAGCAGTTCTTC
TRBJ2-4	-	-	TRBV11-3	CASSLVSGTQGRNIQYF	TGTGCCAGCAGCTTAGTTTCCGGGACCCAGGGACGGAACATTCAGTACTTC
TRBJ1-6	-	once	TRBV7-8	CASSLVPDSPLHF	TGTGCCAGCAGCTTAGTGCCCGATTCACCCCTCCACTTT
TRBJ2-1	-	-	TRBV6-6	CASSYSPPPTSNEQFF	TGTGCCAGCAGTTATTCCCCTCCTCCGACTAGCAATGAGCAGTTCTTC
TRBJ1-1	TRBD1	few	TRBV7-9	CASSSGGGITEAFF	TGTGCCAGCAGCTCAGGGGGCGGTATCACTGAAGCTTTCTTT
TRBJ2-1	-	-	TRBV6-5	CASSYTARNNEQFF	TGTGCCAGCAGTTATACGGCGCGTAACAATGAGCAGTTCTTC
TRBJ2-1	-	-	TRBV4-3	CASSQGRVRFF	TGCGCCAGCAGCCAAGGGAGGGTTCGGTTCTTC
TRBJ2-1	TRBD2	-	TRBV5-1	CASSLGTSLNEQFF	TGCGCCAGCAGCTTAGGGACTAGCTTGAATGAGCAGTTCTTC
TRBJ1-5	TRBD1	few	TRBV28	CASRQQTGHRQPQHF	TGTGCCAGCAGACAACAGACAGGGCATCGTCAGCCCCAGCATTTT
TRBJ2-2	-	-	TRBV5-1	CASSLQDRDTGELFF	TGCGCCAGCAGCTTGCAGGACAGAGACACCGGGGAGCTGTTTTTT
TRBJ2-4	TRBD1	-	TRBV6-1	CASSDSTGQGFDIQYF	TGTGCCAGCAGTGATTCCACCGGACAGGGGTTCGACATTCAGTACTTC
TRBJ2-3	TRBD1	-	TRBV6-1	CASDRGSGTDTQYF	TGTGCCAGCGACAGGGGGAGCGGCACAGATACGCAGTATTTT